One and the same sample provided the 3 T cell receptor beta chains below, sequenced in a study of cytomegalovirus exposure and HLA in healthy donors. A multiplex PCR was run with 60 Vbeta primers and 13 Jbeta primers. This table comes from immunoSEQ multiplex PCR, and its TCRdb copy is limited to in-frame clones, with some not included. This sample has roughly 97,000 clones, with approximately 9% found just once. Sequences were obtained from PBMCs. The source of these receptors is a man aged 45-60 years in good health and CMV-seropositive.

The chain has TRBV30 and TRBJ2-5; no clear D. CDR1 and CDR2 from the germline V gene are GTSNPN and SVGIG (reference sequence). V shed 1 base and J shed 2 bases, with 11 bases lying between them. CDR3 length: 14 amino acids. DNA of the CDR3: TGTGCCTGGAGTGGGAGAGGTCCGCAAGAGACCCAGTACTTC. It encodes CAWSGRGPQETQYF.

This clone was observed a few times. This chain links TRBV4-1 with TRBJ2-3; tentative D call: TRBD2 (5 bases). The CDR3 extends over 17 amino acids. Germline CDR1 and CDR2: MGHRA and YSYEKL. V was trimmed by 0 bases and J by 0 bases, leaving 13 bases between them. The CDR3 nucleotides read TGCGCCAGCAGCCAAGACCTGGGAGCTGATAGCACAGATACGCAGTATTTT. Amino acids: CASSQDLGADSTDTQYF.

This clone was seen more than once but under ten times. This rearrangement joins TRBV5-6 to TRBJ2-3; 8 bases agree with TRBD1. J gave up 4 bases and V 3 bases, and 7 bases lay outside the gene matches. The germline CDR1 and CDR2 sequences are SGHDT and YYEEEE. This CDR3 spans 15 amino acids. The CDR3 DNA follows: TGTGCCAGCAGCTGGTGGACAGGGAGGTCAGATACGCAGTATTTT. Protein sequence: CASSWWTGRSDTQYF.